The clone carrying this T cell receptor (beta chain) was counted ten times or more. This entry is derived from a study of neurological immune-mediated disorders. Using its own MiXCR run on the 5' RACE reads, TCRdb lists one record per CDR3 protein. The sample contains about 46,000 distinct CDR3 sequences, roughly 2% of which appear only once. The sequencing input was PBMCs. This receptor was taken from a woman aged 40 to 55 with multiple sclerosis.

CDR3 loop: CATSREGQGRAGANVLTF. The CDR3 region has the DNA TGTGCCACCAGCAGAGAGGGGCAGGGGAGAGCTGGGGCCAACGTCCTGACTTTC. This sequence joins TRBV15 and TRBJ2-6; possibly TRBD1 for D (6 bases). This CDR3 contains 18 residues. V gave up 0 bases and J gave up 2 bases, with 14 bases separating them. Germline V gene sequence: CDR1 LNHNV, CDR2 YYDKDF (reference sequence).